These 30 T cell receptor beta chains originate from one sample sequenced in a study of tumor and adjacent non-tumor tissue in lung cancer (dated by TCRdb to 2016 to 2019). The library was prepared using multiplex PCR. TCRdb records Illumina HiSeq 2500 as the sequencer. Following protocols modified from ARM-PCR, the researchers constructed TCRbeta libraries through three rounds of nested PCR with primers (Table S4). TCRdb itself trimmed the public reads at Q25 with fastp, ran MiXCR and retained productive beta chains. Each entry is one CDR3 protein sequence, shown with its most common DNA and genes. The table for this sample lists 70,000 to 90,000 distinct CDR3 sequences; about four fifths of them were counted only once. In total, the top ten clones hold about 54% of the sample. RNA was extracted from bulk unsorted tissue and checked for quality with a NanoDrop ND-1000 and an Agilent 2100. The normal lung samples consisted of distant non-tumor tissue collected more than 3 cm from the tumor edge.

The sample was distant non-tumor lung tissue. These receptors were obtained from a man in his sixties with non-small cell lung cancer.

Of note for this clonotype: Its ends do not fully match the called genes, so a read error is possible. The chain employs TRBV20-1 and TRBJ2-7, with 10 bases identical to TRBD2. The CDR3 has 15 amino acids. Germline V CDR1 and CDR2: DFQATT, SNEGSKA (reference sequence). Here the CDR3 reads CSARETSGDNYEHYF. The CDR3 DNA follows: TGCAGTGCCAGAGAAACTAGCGGGGATAACTACGAGCACTACTTC.

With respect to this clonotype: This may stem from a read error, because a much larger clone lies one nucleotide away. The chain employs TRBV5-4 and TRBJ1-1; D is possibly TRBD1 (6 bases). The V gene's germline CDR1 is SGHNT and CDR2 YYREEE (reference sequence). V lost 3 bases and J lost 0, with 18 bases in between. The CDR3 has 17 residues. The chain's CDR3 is CASSSDGRGVMNTEAFF. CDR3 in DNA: TGTGCCAGCAGCTCTGATGGGAGGGGGGTTATGAACACTGAAGCTTTCTTT. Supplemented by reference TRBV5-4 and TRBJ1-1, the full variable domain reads ETGVTQSPTHLIKTRGQQVTLRCSSQSGHNTVSWYQQALGQGPQFIFQYYREEENGRGNFPPRFSGLQFPNYSSELNVNALELDDSALYLCASSSDGRGVMNTEAFFGQGTRLTVV.

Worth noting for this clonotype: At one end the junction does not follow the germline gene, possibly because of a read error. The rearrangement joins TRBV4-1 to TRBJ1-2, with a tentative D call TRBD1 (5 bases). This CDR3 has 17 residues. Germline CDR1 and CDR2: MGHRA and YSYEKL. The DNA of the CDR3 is TGCGCCAGTAGCCAAGAATCCACCCCCCCGGGGGGATATGGCTTCACCTTC. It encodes CASSQESTPPGGYGFTF.

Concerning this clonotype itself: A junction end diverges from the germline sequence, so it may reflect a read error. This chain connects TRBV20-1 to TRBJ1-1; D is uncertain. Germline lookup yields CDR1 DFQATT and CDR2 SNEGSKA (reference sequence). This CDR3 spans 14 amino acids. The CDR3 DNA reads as TGCAATGCTAGAGATCCGGATTCGGGCAGTGAAGCTTTCTTT. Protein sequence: CNARDPDSGSEAFF.

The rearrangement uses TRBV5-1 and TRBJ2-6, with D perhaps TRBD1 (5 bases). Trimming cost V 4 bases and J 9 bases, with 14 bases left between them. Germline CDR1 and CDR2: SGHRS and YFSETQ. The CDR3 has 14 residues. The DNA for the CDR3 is TGCGCCAGCAGCCCTGACCCCAGGGTCAACGTCCTGACTTTC. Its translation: CASSPDPRVNVLTF.

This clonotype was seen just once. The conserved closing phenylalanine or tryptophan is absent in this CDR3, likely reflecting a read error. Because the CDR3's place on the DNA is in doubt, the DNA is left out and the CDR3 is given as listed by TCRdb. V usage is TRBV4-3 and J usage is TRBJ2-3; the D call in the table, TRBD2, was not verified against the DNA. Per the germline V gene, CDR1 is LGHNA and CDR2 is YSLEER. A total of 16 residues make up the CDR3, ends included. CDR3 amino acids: CASSQDRAGTTDTLYL.

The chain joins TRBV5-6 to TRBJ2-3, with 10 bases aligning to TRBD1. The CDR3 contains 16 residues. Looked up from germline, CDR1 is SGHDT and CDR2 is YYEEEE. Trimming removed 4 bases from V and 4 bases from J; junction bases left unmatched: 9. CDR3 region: CASSQGTGVSPDTQYF. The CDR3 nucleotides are TGTGCCAGCAGCCAGGGGACAGGGGTTAGCCCAGATACGCAGTATTTT.

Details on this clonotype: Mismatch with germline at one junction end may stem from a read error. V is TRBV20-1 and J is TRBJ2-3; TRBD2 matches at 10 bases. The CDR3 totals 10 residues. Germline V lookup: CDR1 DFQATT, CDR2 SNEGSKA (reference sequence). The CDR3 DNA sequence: TGCATTACTCGAGCGGGAGGGCCGGGTTTT. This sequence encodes CITRAGGPGF.

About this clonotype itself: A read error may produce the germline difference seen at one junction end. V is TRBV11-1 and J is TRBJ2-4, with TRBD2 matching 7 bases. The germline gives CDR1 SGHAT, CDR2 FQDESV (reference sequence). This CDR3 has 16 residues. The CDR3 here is CASSQTSRRAKTIQYF. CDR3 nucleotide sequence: TGTGCCAGCAGCCAGACTAGCAGGAGGGCCAAAACCATTCAGTACTTC. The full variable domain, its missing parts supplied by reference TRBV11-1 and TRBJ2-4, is EAEVAQSPRYKITEKSQAVAFWCDPISGHATLYWYRQILGQGPELLVQFQDESVVDDSQLPKDRFSAERLKGVDSTLKIQPAELGDSAMYLCASSQTSRRAKTIQYFGAGTRLSVL.

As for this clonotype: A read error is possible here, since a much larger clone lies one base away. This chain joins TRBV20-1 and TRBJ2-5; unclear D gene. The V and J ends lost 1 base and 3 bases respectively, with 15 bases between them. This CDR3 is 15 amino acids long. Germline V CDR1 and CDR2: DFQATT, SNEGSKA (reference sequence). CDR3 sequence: CSARGKRYIKETQYF. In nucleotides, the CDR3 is TGCAGTGCTAGAGGTAAACGATATATTAAAGAGACCCAGTACTTC.

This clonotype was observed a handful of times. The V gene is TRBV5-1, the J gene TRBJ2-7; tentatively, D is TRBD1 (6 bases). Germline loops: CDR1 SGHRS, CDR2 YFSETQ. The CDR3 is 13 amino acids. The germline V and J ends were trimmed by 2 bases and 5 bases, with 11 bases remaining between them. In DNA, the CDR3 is TGCGCCAGCAGCTTAGATGGACAGAACGAGCAGTACTTC. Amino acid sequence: CASSLDGQNEQYF.

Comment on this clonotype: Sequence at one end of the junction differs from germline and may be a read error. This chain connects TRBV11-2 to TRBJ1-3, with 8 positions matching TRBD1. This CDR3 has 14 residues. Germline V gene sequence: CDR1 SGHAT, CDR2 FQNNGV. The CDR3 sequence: CVSSLDREGNTVYF. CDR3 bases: TGTGTCAGCAGCTTGGACAGGGAAGGAAACACCGTATATTTT.

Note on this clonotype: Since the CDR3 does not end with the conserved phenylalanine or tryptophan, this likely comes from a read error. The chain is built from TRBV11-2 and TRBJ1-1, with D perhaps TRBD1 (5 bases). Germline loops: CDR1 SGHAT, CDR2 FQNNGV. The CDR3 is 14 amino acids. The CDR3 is CTSSIVGRGTGAFL. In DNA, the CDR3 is TGTACCAGCAGCATAGTCGGGAGGGGCACTGGAGCTTTCCTT.

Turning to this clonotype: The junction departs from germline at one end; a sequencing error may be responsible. The CDR3 DNA sequence: TGTGCCAGCAGCAACGTCAGGGGCCGCTATAATTCACCCCCCCACTTT. Its translation is CASSNVRGRYNSPPHF. V usage is TRBV5-6 and J usage is TRBJ1-6, with a weak D call TRBD1 (6 bases). Germline V gene sequence: CDR1 SGHDT, CDR2 YYEEEE. The CDR3 length is 16 residues. The entire variable domain, with the rest obtained from reference TRBV5-6 and TRBJ1-6, is as follows: DAGVTQSPTHLIKTRGQQVTLRCSPKSGHDTVSWYQQALGQGPQFIFQYYEEEERQRGNFPDRFSGHQFPNYSSELNVNALLLGDSALYLCASSNVRGRYNSPPHFGNGTRLTVT.

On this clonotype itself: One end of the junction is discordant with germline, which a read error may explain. CDR3 in amino acids: CAGSLFYTGKWGQPQYF. The DNA of the CDR3 is TGTGCCGGCAGTTTATTTTACACGGGGAAATGGGGTCAGCCCCAGTATTTT. The J gene is TRBJ1-5, the V gene TRBV28; D may be TRBD2 (5 bases). The DNA matches TRBJ2-3 better at its end, which makes the J call doubtful. The CDR3 runs to 17 residues. Germline V gene data show CDR1 as MDHEN and CDR2 as SYDVKM.

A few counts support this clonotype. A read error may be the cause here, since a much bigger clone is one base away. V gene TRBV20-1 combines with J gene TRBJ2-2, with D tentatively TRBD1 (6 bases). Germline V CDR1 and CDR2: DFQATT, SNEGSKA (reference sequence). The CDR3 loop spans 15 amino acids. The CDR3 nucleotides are TGCAATGCTCCGAGGGGGTGGGTGAACACCGGGGAGCTGTTTTTT. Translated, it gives CNAPRGWVNTGELFF.

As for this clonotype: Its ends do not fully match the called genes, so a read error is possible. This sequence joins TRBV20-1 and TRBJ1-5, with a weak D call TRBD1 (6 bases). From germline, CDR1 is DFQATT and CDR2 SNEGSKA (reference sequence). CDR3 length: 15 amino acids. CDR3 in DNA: TGCAGTACTCGTAACCAGGGGTTTCCTAATCAGTCCCAGCATTTT. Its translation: CSTRNQGFPNQSQHF.

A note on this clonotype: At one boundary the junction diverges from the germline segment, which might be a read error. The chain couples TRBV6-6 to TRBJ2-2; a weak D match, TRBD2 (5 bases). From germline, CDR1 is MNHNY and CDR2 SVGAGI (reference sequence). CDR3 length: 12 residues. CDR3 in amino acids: CASTKRTGELYF. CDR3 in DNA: TGTGCCAGCACTAAACGCACCGGGGAGCTGTATTTT.

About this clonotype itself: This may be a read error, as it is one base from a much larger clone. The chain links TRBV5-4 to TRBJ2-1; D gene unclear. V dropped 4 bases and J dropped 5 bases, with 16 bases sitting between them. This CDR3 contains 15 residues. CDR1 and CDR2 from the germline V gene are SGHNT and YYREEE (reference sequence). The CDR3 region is CASSTPMVSDNEQFF. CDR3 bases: TGTGCCAGCAGCACCCCCATGGTTTCCGACAATGAGCAGTTCTTC.

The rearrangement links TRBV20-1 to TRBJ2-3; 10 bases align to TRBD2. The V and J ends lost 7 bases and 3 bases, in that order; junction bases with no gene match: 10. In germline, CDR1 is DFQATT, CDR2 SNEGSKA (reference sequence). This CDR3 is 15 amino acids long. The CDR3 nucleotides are TGCAGTGGTCACGGACTAGCGGAAAATACAGATACGCAGTATTTT. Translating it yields CSGHGLAENTDTQYF.

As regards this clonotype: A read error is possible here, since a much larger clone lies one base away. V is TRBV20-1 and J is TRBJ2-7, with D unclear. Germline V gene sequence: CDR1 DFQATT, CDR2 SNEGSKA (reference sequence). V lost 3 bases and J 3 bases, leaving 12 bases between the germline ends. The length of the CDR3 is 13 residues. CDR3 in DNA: TGCAGTGCTAGTCGCCTGGGGAACTACGAGCAGTACTTC. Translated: CSASRLGNYEQYF.

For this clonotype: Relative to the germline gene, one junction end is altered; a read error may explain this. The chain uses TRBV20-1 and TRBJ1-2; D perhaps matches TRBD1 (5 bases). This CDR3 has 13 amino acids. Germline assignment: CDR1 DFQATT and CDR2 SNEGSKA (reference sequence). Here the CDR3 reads CSVTPGTTDGNTF. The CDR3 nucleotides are TGCAGTGTTACCCCAGGGACTACTGATGGCAACACCTTC.

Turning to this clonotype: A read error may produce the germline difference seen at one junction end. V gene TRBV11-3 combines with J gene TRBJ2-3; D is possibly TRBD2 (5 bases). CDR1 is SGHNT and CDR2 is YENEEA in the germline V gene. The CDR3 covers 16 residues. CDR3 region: CASSPHTSRVTDTHYF. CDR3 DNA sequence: TGTGCCAGCAGCCCACACACGTCGAGGGTCACAGATACGCACTATTTT. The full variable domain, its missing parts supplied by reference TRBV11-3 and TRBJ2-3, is EAGVVQSPRYKIIEKKQPVAFWCNPISGHNTLYWYLQNLGQGPELLIRYENEEAVDDSQLPKDRFSAERLKGVDSTLKIQPAELGDSAVYLCASSPHTSRVTDTHYFGPGTRLTVL.

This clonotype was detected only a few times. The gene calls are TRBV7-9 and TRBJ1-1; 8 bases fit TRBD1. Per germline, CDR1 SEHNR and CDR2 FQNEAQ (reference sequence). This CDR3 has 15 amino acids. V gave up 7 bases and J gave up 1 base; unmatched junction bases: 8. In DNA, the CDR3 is TGTGCCAGCACCAACCCCGGGACAGGGAACACTGAAGCTTTCTTT. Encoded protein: CASTNPGTGNTEAFF.

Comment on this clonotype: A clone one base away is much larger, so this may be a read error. CDR3 loop: CSVNLGRASDAKNIQYF. CDR3 coding DNA: TGCAGTGTCAACCTCGGCCGGGCCTCCGACGCCAAAAACATTCAGTACTTC. The genes are TRBV20-1 and TRBJ2-4; D unresolved. V was trimmed by 7 bases and J by 1 base, leaving 23 bases between them. This CDR3 has 17 residues. Germline CDR1 reads DFQATT; CDR2 reads SNEGSKA (reference sequence).

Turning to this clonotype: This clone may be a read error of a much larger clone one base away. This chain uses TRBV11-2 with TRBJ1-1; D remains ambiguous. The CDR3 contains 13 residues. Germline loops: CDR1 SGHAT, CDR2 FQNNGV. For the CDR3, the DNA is TGTGCCTGCAGTCCGACCGTGTTCACTGAAGCTTTCTTT. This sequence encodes CACSPTVFTEAFF.

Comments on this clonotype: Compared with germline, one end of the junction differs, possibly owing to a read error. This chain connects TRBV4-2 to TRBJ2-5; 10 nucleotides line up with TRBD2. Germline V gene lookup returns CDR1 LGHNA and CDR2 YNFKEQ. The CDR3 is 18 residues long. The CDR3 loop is CASSQDLSGGVLLETQYF. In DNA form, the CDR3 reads TGTGCCAGTAGCCAAGATTTGAGCGGGGGGGTCCTGTTGGAGACCCAGTACTTC.

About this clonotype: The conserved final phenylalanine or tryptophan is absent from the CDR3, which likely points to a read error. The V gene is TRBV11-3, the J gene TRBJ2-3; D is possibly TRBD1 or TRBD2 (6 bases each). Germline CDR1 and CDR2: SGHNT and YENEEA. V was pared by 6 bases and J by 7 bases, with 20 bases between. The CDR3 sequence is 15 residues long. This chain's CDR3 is CASSFVRGARNTQYY. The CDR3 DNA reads TGTGCCAGCAGTTTCGTGAGGGGGGCGAGGAATACGCAGTATTAT.

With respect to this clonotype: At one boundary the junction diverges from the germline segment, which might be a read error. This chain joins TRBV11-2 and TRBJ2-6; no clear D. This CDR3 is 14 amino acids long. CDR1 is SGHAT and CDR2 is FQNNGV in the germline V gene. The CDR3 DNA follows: TGTACCAGCAGTCCTATCTCTGAGACCAACGTTCTGACTTTC. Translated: CTSSPISETNVLTF.

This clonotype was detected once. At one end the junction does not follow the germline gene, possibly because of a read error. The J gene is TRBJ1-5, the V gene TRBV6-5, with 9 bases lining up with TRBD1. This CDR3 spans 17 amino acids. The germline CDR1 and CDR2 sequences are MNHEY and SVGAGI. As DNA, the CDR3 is TGTGCCAGCAACAGGACAGGGGATGACAATAGCAATCAACCCCAGCATTTT. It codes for CASNRTGDDNSNQPQHF.